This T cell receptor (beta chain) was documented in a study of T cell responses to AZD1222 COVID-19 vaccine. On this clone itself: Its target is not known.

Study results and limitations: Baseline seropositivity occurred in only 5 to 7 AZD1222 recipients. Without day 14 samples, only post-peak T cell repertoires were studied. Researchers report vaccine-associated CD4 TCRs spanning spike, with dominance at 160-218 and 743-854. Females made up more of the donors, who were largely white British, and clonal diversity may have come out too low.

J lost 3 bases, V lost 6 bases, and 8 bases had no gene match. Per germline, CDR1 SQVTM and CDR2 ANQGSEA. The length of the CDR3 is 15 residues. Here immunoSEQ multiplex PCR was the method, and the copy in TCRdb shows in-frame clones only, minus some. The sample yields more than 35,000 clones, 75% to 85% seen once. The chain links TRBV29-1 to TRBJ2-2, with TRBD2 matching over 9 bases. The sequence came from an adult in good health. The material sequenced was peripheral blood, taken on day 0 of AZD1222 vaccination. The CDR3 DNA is TGCAGCGTGGCTGTAGCGGGAGTTCACACCGGGGAGCTGTTTTTT. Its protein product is CSVAVAGVHTGELFF.